This TCR beta chain was obtained from a study of T cells after yellow fever vaccination. Study findings and constraints: Contamination of FACS-sorted repertoires by abundant clonotypes from the bulk population could occur. After the booster, about 95% of CD4 and around nine tenths of CD8 primary-response clones were re-detected. Weaker, the secondary response peaked sooner, at day 5 versus 15.

The study made its TCR cDNA through 5'RACE template switching. That step introduced a universal primer site along with UMIs. TCRdb itself ran the 5' RACE reads through MiXCR, one entry per CDR3 protein. The table shows a few hundred thousand distinct CDR3 sequences, with less than 20% occurring only once. This CDR3 comprises 14 residues. Germline-derived CDR1 and CDR2 are LGHNA and YSLEER. V lost 4 bases and J lost 7, with 16 bases in between. Worth noting for this clonotype: Its specificity is not known.

The sequences come from PBMCs, collected less than 6 days after the first yellow fever vaccination. The clonotype originates from a man aged 18 to 30 who received the YFV17D yellow fever vaccine. The chain recombines TRBV4-3 with TRBJ1-2; D perhaps matches TRBD1 (6 bases). The CDR3 spells CASSRLQGTGGYTF. CDR3 nucleotides: TGCGCCAGCAGCCGATTACAGGGCACAGGTGGCTACACCTTC.